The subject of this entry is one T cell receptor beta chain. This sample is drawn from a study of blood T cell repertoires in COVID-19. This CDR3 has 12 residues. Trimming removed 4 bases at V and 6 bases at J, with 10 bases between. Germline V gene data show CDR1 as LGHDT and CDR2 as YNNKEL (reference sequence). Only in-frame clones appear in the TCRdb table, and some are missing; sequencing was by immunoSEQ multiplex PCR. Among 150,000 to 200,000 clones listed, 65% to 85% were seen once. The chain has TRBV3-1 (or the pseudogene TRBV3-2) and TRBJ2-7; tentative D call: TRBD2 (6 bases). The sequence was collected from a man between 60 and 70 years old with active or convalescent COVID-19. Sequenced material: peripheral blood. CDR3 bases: TGTGCCAGCAGCCTCGGGACTGGCGAGCAGTACTTC. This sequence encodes CASSLGTGEQYF.